This TCR beta chain was sequenced in a study of tumor-infiltrating lymphocytes in glioblastoma multiforme. About this clonotype itself: The antigen remains undetermined.

Findings and limits, study-wide: Just one glioblastoma patient contributed to the TCR-mutation comparison. The T cells in this sample were not sorted into functional subsets.

TCR beta libraries were built from RNA through three nested multiplex PCR rounds using modified ARM-PCR. Input was roughly 0.54 ug total RNA, reverse-transcribed with a C-beta primer. These TCRB libraries lack any described unique molecular identifiers. TCRdb re-analysed the multiplex PCR reads in MiXCR, keeping a single row per CDR3 protein. This table has approximately 20,000 distinct CDR3 sequences, roughly 64% appearing once. Per the germline V gene, CDR1 is SGHAT and CDR2 is FQNNGV. The CDR3 is made up of 15 amino acids. V lost 5 bases to trimming and J lost 2 bases, with 13 bases between them. The TCR was taken from a male donor with glioblastoma. The source material was peripheral blood. The chain combines TRBV11-2 with TRBJ2-1, with D maybe TRBD1 (5 bases). CDR3 protein: CASSPGSGPYNEQFF. The CDR3 DNA follows: TGTGCCAGCAGCCCCGGGTCAGGGCCCTACAATGAGCAGTTCTTC.